Described below is a single T cell receptor beta chain sequence and its context. In the study's own analysis: Reference gene primers were amplified, and this amplification served to estimate nucleated cell counts. Assay used: immunoSEQ multiplex PCR; TCRdb lists only in-frame clones, some missing. That table is the source of V, J and clone size, and D and trimming were worked out from the DNA. Among 250,000 to 350,000 clones listed, approximately 91% were seen once. The CDR3 totals 16 residues. The germline gives CDR1 LGHNA, CDR2 YNFKEQ. The junction had 9 bases not matched to a gene; V was cut back by 0 bases and J by 11 bases. These data come from a study of blood T cell repertoires in COVID-19.

The TCR originated in a woman aged 55-69 years with acute or convalescent COVID-19. The chain couples TRBV4-2 to TRBJ2-1, with 11 bases that match TRBD2. The sample was peripheral blood. The CDR3 sequence is CASSQDPLAGGGKQFF. In DNA, the CDR3 is TGTGCCAGCAGCCAAGATCCCCTAGCGGGGGGAGGAAAGCAGTTCTTC.